These 10 T cell receptor beta chains were sequenced from one sample in a study of neoadjuvant nivolumab and ipilimumab in lung cancer. Measured with immunoSEQ multiplex PCR; TCRdb has only the in-frame clones, and not every one. This table holds 25,000 to 30,000 clones, 60% to 85% found once. The source material was tumor tissue, sampled after neoadjuvant nivolumab, alone or with ipilimumab, at or shortly before surgery. The receptors derive from an adult with non-small cell lung cancer.

The V gene is TRBV5-1, the J gene TRBJ1-3, with D perhaps matching TRBD1 (6 bases). The V end was cut by 4 bases, the J end by 4 bases, with 12 bases between. Germline lookup yields CDR1 SGHRS and CDR2 YFSETQ. CDR3 size: 14 residues. The chain's CDR3 is CASSPDGQGNTIYF. The CDR3 region has the DNA TGCGCCAGCAGCCCCGACGGACAGGGAAACACCATATATTTT.

The chain carries TRBV5-1 and TRBJ1-2, with D unclear. Trimming took 2 bases from V and 0 from J, leaving 5 bases between them. The CDR3 consists of 13 residues. Germline V gene lookup returns CDR1 SGHRS and CDR2 YFSETQ. CDR3 DNA: TGCGCCAGCAGCTTCTACACTAACTATGGCTACACCTTC. Translated: CASSFYTNYGYTF.

The V and J genes are TRBV7-9 and TRBJ2-7, with D uncertain. CDR1 is SEHNR and CDR2 is FQNEAQ in the germline V gene (reference sequence). V was shortened by 5 bases and J by 2 bases, with 13 bases between the two germline ends. This CDR3 is 14 amino acids long. CDR3 DNA: TGTGCCAGCAGCACAGTTGTCGGAGCCTACGAGCAGTACTTC. Translating gives CASSTVVGAYEQYF. Full variable domain (outside the CDR3, taken from reference TRBV7-9 and TRBJ2-7): DTGVSQNPRHKITKRGQNVTFRCDPISEHNRLYWYRQTLGQGPEFLTYFQNEAQLEKSRLLSDRFSAERPKGSFSTLEIQRTEQGDSAMYLCASSTVVGAYEQYFGPGTRLTVT.

V usage is TRBV7-2 and J usage is TRBJ2-4, with 13 nucleotides matching TRBD2. The CDR3 runs to 18 residues. V lost 3 bases and J lost 2; bases outside the gene matches: 7. Germline assignment: CDR1 SGHTA and CDR2 FQGNSA. The CDR3 reads CASSFALAGGPTKNIQYF. CDR3 nucleotides: TGTGCCAGCAGCTTCGCACTAGCGGGGGGGCCCACCAAAAACATTCAGTACTTC.

The rearrangement joins TRBV6-5 to TRBJ1-1; D is undetermined. The CDR3 extends over 14 amino acids. The V and J ends lost 4 bases and 2 bases respectively, with 11 bases between them. Germline CDR1 MNHEY, CDR2 SVGAGI. CDR3 nucleotides: TGTGCCAGCAGTTTTACGGCTTACAACACTGAAGCTTTCTTT. Protein: CASSFTAYNTEAFF.

V and J are TRBV28 and TRBJ2-5; 10 bases are shared with TRBD1. CDR1 and CDR2 (germline): MDHEN, SYDVKM. The CDR3 runs 15 residues. Losses at the gene ends were 1 base for V and 4 bases for J; bases not matched to a gene: 3. Here the CDR3 reads CASSLSGQGVETQYF. The CDR3 DNA sequence: TGTGCCAGCAGTTTATCCGGACAGGGGGTAGAGACCCAGTACTTC.

The chain's CDR3 is CAIGRGPESSYEQYF. As DNA, the CDR3 is TGTGCCATCGGGAGGGGGCCGGAAAGCTCCTACGAGCAGTACTTC. The rearrangement uses TRBV10-3 and TRBJ2-7; tentatively, D is TRBD1 or TRBD2 (7 bases each). The CDR3 runs to 15 residues. Germline V gene sequence: CDR1 ENHRY, CDR2 SYGVKD. The V gene lost 8 bases and the J gene lost 0 bases, with 17 bases spanning the gap.

The rearrangement uses TRBV25-1 and TRBJ2-2; D call uncertain. V dropped 1 base and J dropped 1 base, with 7 bases sitting between them. There are 15 residues in the CDR3. Germline lookup yields CDR1 MGHDK and CDR2 SYGVNS. The CDR3 loop reads CASSESGLNTGELFF. The DNA for the CDR3 is TGTGCCAGCAGTGAATCGGGCCTGAACACCGGGGAGCTGTTTTTT.

The chain couples TRBV7-6 to TRBJ2-5; TRBD1 or TRBD2 may be the D gene (6 bases each). V was cut by 1 base and J by 4 bases, with 13 bases left in between. The CDR3 runs 15 residues. CDR1 and CDR2 from the germline V gene are SGHVS and FNYEAQ. CDR3 in DNA: TGTGCCAGCAGCTTAGTTTCCGGGGGCGTAGAGACCCAGTACTTC. Translating gives CASSLVSGGVETQYF. The full variable domain, completed using reference TRBV7-6 and TRBJ2-5, is GAGVSQSPRYKVTKRGQDVALRCDPISGHVSLYWYRQALGQGPEFLTYFNYEAQQDKSGLPNDRFSAERPEGSISTLTIQRTEQRDSAMYRCASSLVSGGVETQYFGPGTRLLVL.

This clone is medium-sized in the sample. The DNA of the CDR3 is TGCGCCAGCAGTCAACAATCTGATTTATTGAACACTGAAGCTTTCTTT. Encoded protein: CASSQQSDLLNTEAFF. The V and J genes are TRBV23-1 and TRBJ1-1; no reliable D call. TRBV23-1 is recorded as an ORF, its role being uncertain. V gave up 2 bases and J gave up 0 bases, with 13 bases separating them. CDR3 size: 16 residues.